This TCR beta chain was captured by sequencing in a study of T cell repertoires in cytomegalovirus infection. Study details: In public TCR beta signatures, there were indications of both CMV infection and matching HLA type. The study, taken as a whole, reports: The study identified carriers of CMV plus the relevant HLA from cumulative public TCR beta family frequency. It was HLA-C-restricted CMV-specific TCR beta clonotypes that dominated the response ex vivo.

TCRdb reprocessed the reads via MiXCR and lists one record per CDR3 protein. The sample lists over 450,000 distinct CDR3 sequences; 11% were seen once. Concerning this clonotype itself: Its antigen is still unknown.

The junction had 3 bases not matched to a gene; V was cut back by 3 bases and J by 2 bases. CDR3 length equals 14 residues. The germline CDR1 and CDR2 sequences are MNHEY and SMNVEV (reference sequence). This TCR was sampled from a human donor in good health (CMV status not recorded). Some clones in this sample may be carry-over from other donors' samples. Sequencing used PBMCs. J is TRBJ2-5 and V is TRBV27; TRBD2 matches at 7 bases. CDR3 sequence: CASSLRERQETQYF. The CDR3 coding sequence is TGTGCCAGCAGTTTGCGGGAGCGGCAAGAGACCCAGTACTTC.